The clone carrying this T cell receptor beta chain was recorded at least ten times. What it binds is unknown. Germline lookup yields CDR1 MDHEN and CDR2 SYDVKM. The length of the CDR3 is 17 residues. V lost 2 bases and J lost 0; bases outside the gene matches: 7. The data stem from a study of T cell repertoires in cytomegalovirus infection. Findings and caveats of the study: Pooled public TCR beta family frequency picked out CMV carriers with the relevant HLA.

Each CDR3 protein is one row after TCRdb ran MiXCR on the reads. The sample includes under 600,000 distinct CDR3 sequences, 16% of them seen just once. The TCR originated in a human donor in good health (CMV status not recorded). Some clones in this sample may be carry-over from other donors' samples. The sequenced sample consisted of CD8+ T cells from PBMCs. The chain is built from TRBV28 and TRBJ1-3; 7 positions agree with TRBD1. CDR3: CASSLPSGGSSGNTIYF. CDR3 nucleotide sequence: TGTGCCAGCAGTTTACCTTCAGGGGGGAGCTCTGGAAACACCATATATTTT.